This TCR beta chain was sequenced in a study of OX40 agonist ivuxolimab in advanced cancers. The assay was immunoSEQ multiplex PCR, and TCRdb's table has in-frame clones only and misses some. The sample lists about 35,000 clones; 82% were seen once. V shed 4 bases and J shed 5 bases, with 6 bases lying between them. The germline V gene has CDR1 SGHVS and CDR2 FNYEAQ. The CDR3 covers 12 residues. The source is an adult with an advanced solid tumor such as melanoma, head and neck, liver or kidney cancer. The rearrangement links TRBV7-6 to TRBJ2-1; weak D call: TRBD2 (5 bases). Sequencing was performed on CD4+ or CD8+ T cells sorted from blood, taken in a trial of the OX40 agonist ivuxolimab. The CDR3 DNA reads as TGTGCCAGCAGCTACGGGAACAATGAGCAGTTCTTC. Translated: CASSYGNNEQFF.